This is a list of T cell receptor beta chains from one sample in a study of blood T cell repertoires in COVID-19. The data were produced by immunoSEQ multiplex PCR, yet TCRdb's version contains in-frame clones alone and is incomplete. There are approximately 120,000 clones in the sample; about 83% occur only once, and roughly 12% lies in the top ten. What was sequenced was peripheral blood. These receptors all stem from a human donor in a cohort sampled during active COVID-19. CDR3s include the opening cysteine and the closing phenylalanine or tryptophan.

V	J	CDR3
TRBV13	TRBJ2-6	CASSLAGERVEGANVLTF
TRBV6-5	TRBJ1-4	CASSYRQGRTNEKLFF
TRBV10-3	TRBJ1-4	CAISGGGTSEKLFF
TRBV7-9	TRBJ2-1	CASSLAGGYNEQFF
TRBV15	TRBJ2-2	CATTNRSVGELFF
TRBV19	TRBJ2-6	CATGTGQVTSGANVLTF
TRBV13	TRBJ2-3	CASSSPRGGYTDTQYF
TRBV7-2	TRBJ2-3	CASSLAPLLGTGGSTQYF
TRBV3-1/TRBV3-2	TRBJ2-7	CASSPLAGVTYEQYF
TRBV21-1	TRBJ1-1	CASSSQGPKGAFF
TRBV28	TRBJ1-2	CASSSTVNYGYTF
TRBV6-5	TRBJ2-2	CASREGRAGELFF
TRBV5-1	TRBJ1-1	CASSFVDSNTEAFF
TRBV7-8	TRBJ2-2	CASSSLASSGGLTGELFF
TRBV30	TRBJ2-7	CAWSGELHEQYF
TRBV19	TRBJ2-7	CASSKNLVVFYEQYF
TRBV9	TRBJ1-2	CASSGAPRGYTF
TRBV5-6	TRBJ2-5	CASSLTTGLETQYF
TRBV4-2	TRBJ1-6	CASSQEADNSPLHF
TRBV30	TRBJ1-1	CAGIQGLTEAFF
TRBV27	TRBJ1-3	CAGGMIYGNTIYF
TRBV7-2	TRBJ2-3	CASSPITDTQYF
TRBV15	TRBJ2-2	CATSRAEGELFF
TRBV19	TRBJ1-5	CASRGRTNSNQPQHF
TRBV10-2	TRBJ2-1	CATSKAGDEQFF
TRBV5-1	TRBJ2-3	CASSLFLGGGETDTQYF
TRBV5-6	TRBJ1-1	CASSLGETGRGSLTEAFF
TRBV3-1/TRBV3-2	TRBJ1-2	CASSQYAGTGTNYGYTF
TRBV6-2/TRBV6-3	TRBJ2-3	CASSSGQSHTQYF
TRBV3-1/TRBV3-2	TRBJ2-7	CASSQGDRGSYEQYF
TRBV5-1	TRBJ2-5	CASGRAGNQETQYF
TRBV3-1/TRBV3-2	TRBJ2-5	CASSQTGKETQYF
TRBV6-5	TRBJ2-7	CASGALAGWSDEQYF
TRBV5-4	TRBJ2-2	CASSLAGGNTGELFF
TRBV29-1	TRBJ2-1	CSVKGLAGGIAASYNEQFF
TRBV14	TRBJ2-7	CASRQGRGEQYF
TRBV7-2	TRBJ1-3	CASSLRGINGNTIYF
TRBV6-6	TRBJ2-5	CASSPGRERKETQYF
TRBV5-1	TRBJ1-6	CASRDRDYYNSPLHF
TRBV4-1	TRBJ1-2	CASSQERVQYGYTF
TRBV19	TRBJ1-6	CASKLDRGLNSPLHF
TRBV19	TRBJ2-6	CASSNMASGGSGANVLTF
TRBV18	TRBJ2-1	CASSPLTSGGLYNEQFF
TRBV11-3	TRBJ2-3	CASSSGQGSTDTQYF
TRBV5-1	TRBJ2-7	CASSPGLAPTSYEQYF
TRBV29-1	TRBJ1-5	CSVTDKSNQPQHF
TRBV7-3	TRBJ2-7	CASSPGTGGFYEQYF
TRBV21-1	TRBJ1-5	CARDRRGGLGNQPQHF
TRBV7-9	TRBJ1-1	CASSLGRGNTEAFF
TRBV6-5	TRBJ1-2	CASSYSSTANYGYTF
TRBV4-1	TRBJ2-1	CASSQMAGYEQFF
TRBV13	TRBJ2-7	CASSLGLAGGRGYEQYF